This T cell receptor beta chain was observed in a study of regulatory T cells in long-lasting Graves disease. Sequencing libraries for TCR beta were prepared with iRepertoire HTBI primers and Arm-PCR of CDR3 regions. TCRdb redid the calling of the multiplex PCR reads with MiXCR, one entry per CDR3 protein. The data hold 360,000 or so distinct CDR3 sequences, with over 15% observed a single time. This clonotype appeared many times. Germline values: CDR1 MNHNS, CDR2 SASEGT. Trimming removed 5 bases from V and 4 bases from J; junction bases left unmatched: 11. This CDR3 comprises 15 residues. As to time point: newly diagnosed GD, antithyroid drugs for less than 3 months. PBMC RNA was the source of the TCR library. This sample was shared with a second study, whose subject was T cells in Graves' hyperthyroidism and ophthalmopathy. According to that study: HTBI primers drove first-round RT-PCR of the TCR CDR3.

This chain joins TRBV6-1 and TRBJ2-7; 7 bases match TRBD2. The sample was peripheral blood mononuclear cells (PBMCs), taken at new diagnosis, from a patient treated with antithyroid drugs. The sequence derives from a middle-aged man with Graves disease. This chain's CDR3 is CASSLGERGAYEQYF. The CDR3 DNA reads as TGTGCCAGCAGTCTGGGCGAGCGGGGCGCTTACGAGCAGTACTTC.